This entry lists 25 T cell receptor beta chains sequenced from one sample in a study of shared clonotypes between healthy human individuals. TCRdb's copy holds only in-frame clones and misses some; the assay was immunoSEQ multiplex PCR. The table lists roughly 1,100,000 clones, approximately 72% of them singletons. The sequencing input was memory CD4+ T cells sorted from blood. Specified subset: CD45RA-negative fraction. The source of these receptors is a man between 18 and 29 years old in good health.

A few counts support this clone. The CDR3 DNA follows: TGTGCCAGCAGCTCCGGGACAGGGCGGAACACTGAAGCTTTCTTT. Translated, it gives CASSSGTGRNTEAFF. This chain links TRBV5-6 with TRBJ1-1, with 9 positions matching TRBD1. The CDR3 loop spans 15 amino acids. The germline V gene encodes CDR1 SGHDT and CDR2 YYEEEE. Trimming removed 3 bases from V and 1 base from J; junction bases left unmatched: 4.

On this clone: Other nucleotide sequences from this sample produce the same CDR3. The chain carries TRBV5-1 and TRBJ1-6; D gene unclear. Germline CDR1 is SGHRS and CDR2 is YFSETQ. This CDR3 is built from 13 residues. V lost 0 bases and J 3 bases, leaving 1 base between the germline ends. The CDR3 DNA reads TGCGCCAGCAGCTTGGACTATAATTCACCCCTCCACTTT. Its translation is CASSLDYNSPLHF.

This clone has a handful of counts. The V call is TRBV30, the J call TRBJ2-5; D might be TRBD2 (5 bases). Germline CDR1 reads GTSNPN; CDR2 reads SVGIG (reference sequence). This CDR3 has 12 residues. The germline V and J ends were trimmed by 3 bases and 4 bases, with 9 bases remaining between them. This CDR3 is CAWRAARETQYF. CDR3 coding DNA: TGTGCCTGGAGAGCGGCGCGAGAGACCCAGTACTTC.

In its sample, this clone was seen a few times. This chain links TRBV7-9 with TRBJ1-4; 8 bases map to TRBD1. Germline CDR1 reads SEHNR; CDR2 reads FQNEAQ (reference sequence). The junction had 11 bases not matched to a gene; V was cut back by 7 bases and J by 4 bases. The CDR3 runs to 16 residues. In DNA, the CDR3 is TGTGCCAGCACCACCATTACAGGGGGGATTAATGAAAAACTGTTTTTT. Protein: CASTTITGGINEKLFF.

The chain recombines TRBV2 with TRBJ2-3; no firm D call. The ends were cut back, 4 bases at V and 2 bases at J, with 10 bases in the middle. Germline V CDR1 and CDR2: SNHLY, FYNNEI. The CDR3 sequence is 14 residues long. Here the CDR3 reads CASSAVSFTDTQYF. The CDR3 nucleotides are TGTGCCAGCAGTGCGGTCAGTTTCACAGATACGCAGTATTTT.

The CDR3 DNA follows: TGTGCCAGCTCACCACCGTCCCGAAATTTGAACACTGAAGCTTTCTTT. This codes for CASSPPSRNLNTEAFF. V is TRBV18 and J is TRBJ1-1; no firm D call. The CDR3 spans 16 residues. Trimming shortened V by 0 bases and J by 0 bases, and 11 bases separated the two germline ends. CDR1 and CDR2 (germline): KGHSH, LQKENI.

The genes are TRBV19 and TRBJ1-2, with unresolved D. The V gene lost 5 bases and the J gene lost 5 bases, with 6 bases spanning the gap. The CDR3 spans 11 residues. Per germline, CDR1 LNHDA and CDR2 SQIVND (reference sequence). The chain's CDR3 is CASSSTYGYTF. CDR3 bases: TGTGCCAGTAGTTCGACATATGGCTACACCTTC.

This clone was observed many times. V usage is TRBV7-9 and J usage is TRBJ2-7; D possibly corresponds to TRBD2 (6 bases). The ends were cut back, 5 bases at V and 1 base at J, with 9 bases in the middle. Per the germline V gene, CDR1 is SEHNR and CDR2 is FQNEAQ (reference sequence). The CDR3 covers 13 residues. CDR3 loop: CASSHGTSYEQYF. DNA for the CDR3: TGTGCCAGCAGCCACGGGACTTCCTACGAGCAGTACTTC. Full variable domain (missing parts from reference TRBV7-9 and TRBJ2-7): DTGVSQNPRHKITKRGQNVTFRCDPISEHNRLYWYRQTLGQGPEFLTYFQNEAQLEKSRLLSDRFSAERPKGSFSTLEIQRTEQGDSAMYLCASSHGTSYEQYFGPGTRLTVT.

This chain joins TRBV6-1 and TRBJ1-5; no definite D call. This CDR3 spans 14 amino acids. Germline CDR1 reads MNHNS; CDR2 reads SASEGT. V was shortened by 3 bases and J by 7 bases, with 13 bases between the two germline ends. Here the CDR3 reads CASSDNPRVQPQHF. In nucleotides, the CDR3 is TGTGCCAGCAGTGATAACCCGCGGGTGCAGCCCCAGCATTTT.

V is TRBV7-9 and J is TRBJ2-5, with 8 bases aligning to TRBD2. This CDR3 spans 16 amino acids. After removal of 5 bases from V and 5 bases from J, the junction contained 13 bases not matched to a gene. The germline V gene has CDR1 SEHNR and CDR2 FQNEAQ (reference sequence). The CDR3 loop reads CASSASGSKGSETQYF. CDR3 DNA sequence: TGTGCCAGCAGCGCAAGCGGGAGCAAAGGATCGGAGACCCAGTACTTC.

As regards this clone: With only one base between it and a far larger clone, this is likely a read error. This sequence joins TRBV4-1 and TRBJ2-7, with unresolved D. The V end was cut by 4 bases, the J end by 0 bases, with 4 bases between. Germline V gene sequence: CDR1 MGHRA, CDR2 YSYEKL. The CDR3 spans 12 residues. Here the CDR3 reads CASSPDSYEQYF. CDR3 coding DNA: TGCGCCAGCAGCCCGGACTCCTACGAGCAGTACTTC.

The chain joins TRBV5-1 to TRBJ2-5; 7 bases are shared with TRBD1. V shed 2 bases and J 2 bases; nucleotides not matched to a gene: 9. Germline lookup yields CDR1 SGHRS and CDR2 YFSETQ. The CDR3 sequence is 16 residues long. CDR3 nucleotide sequence: TGCGCCAGCAGCTTATTAGGGACAGTAATACAAGAGACCCAGTACTTC. Its protein is CASSLLGTVIQETQYF.

Concerning this clone itself: Additional DNA sequences in this sample encode the identical CDR3. V usage is TRBV18 and J usage is TRBJ2-3; perhaps D is TRBD1 or TRBD2 (6 bases each). This CDR3 contains 14 residues. V lost 3 bases, J lost 1 base, and 8 bases lay in between. Germline values: CDR1 KGHSH, CDR2 LQKENI. This CDR3 is CASSPRGGTDTQYF. The CDR3 DNA is TGTGCCAGCTCACCGAGGGGGGGCACAGATACGCAGTATTTT.

This clone has only one observation. A read error may explain this, as a much larger clone is one base away. V is TRBV5-5 and J is TRBJ2-7, with 9 positions matching TRBD1. The CDR3 length is 13 residues. The V segment lost 3 bases and the J segment 7 bases; nucleotides outside the gene matches: 5. CDR1 is SGHKS and CDR2 is YYEKEE in the germline V gene (reference sequence). The CDR3 DNA reads TGTGCCAGCAGCTGGACAGGGGCGGGAGAGCAGTACTTC. Encoded protein: CASSWTGAGEQYF.

V gene TRBV14 combines with J gene TRBJ2-7; D unclear. CDR1 SGHDN and CDR2 FVKESK come from the germline V gene. Trimming pared 1 base from V and 3 bases from J, leaving 7 bases between. CDR3 length equals 13 residues. CDR3 nucleotides: TGTGCCAGCAGCCAAGTAAACGGCTACGAGCAGTACTTC. This gives the protein CASSQVNGYEQYF.

The chain couples TRBV2 to TRBJ2-3, with D unresolved. The CDR3 totals 14 residues. Between the trimmed V and J ends, which lost 7 bases and 0 bases, there was a span of 11 bases. Germline CDR1 is SNHLY and CDR2 is FYNNEI. CDR3 nucleotides: TGTGCCAGCAAGACAAGCCCTAGCACAGATACGCAGTATTTT. The encoded protein is CASKTSPSTDTQYF. The full variable domain, rest sourced from reference TRBV2 and TRBJ2-3, is EPEVTQTPSHQVTQMGQEVILRCVPISNHLYFYWYRQILGQKVEFLVSFYNNEISEKSEIFDDQFSVERPDGSNFTLKIRSTKLEDSAMYFCASKTSPSTDTQYFGPGTRLTVL.

Concerning this clone: The missing conserved phenylalanine or tryptophan at the end of this CDR3 makes a read error likely. The chain uses TRBV30 and TRBJ1-2, with TRBD1 identical over 8 bases. Germline V lookup: CDR1 GTSNPN, CDR2 SVGIG (reference sequence). The CDR3 totals 12 residues. The trim removed 2 bases at V and 8 bases at J, leaving 4 bases unmatched. CDR3 sequence (DNA): TGTGCCTGGAGTCACGGACAGGGCGGCTACACCTCC. This translates into CAWSHGQGGYTS.

For the CDR3, the DNA is TGTGCCACCAGCCTAAGGACAGGGACCGGAAACACCATATATTTT. Amino acid sequence: CATSLRTGTGNTIYF. J is TRBJ1-3 and V is TRBV15; 8 bases match TRBD1. Germline V gene data show CDR1 as LNHNV and CDR2 as YYDKDF (reference sequence). The CDR3 consists of 15 residues. V lost 5 bases and J lost 4; bases outside the gene matches: 7.

This chain links TRBV19 with TRBJ1-1, with 7 bases lining up with TRBD1. From germline, CDR1 is LNHDA and CDR2 SQIVND (reference sequence). The CDR3 spans 14 residues. Trimming removed 8 bases from V and 1 base from J; junction bases left unmatched: 7. CDR3 nucleotides: TGTGCCAGTCGAAGGGGGCAATGGAACACTGAAGCTTTCTTT. Amino acids: CASRRGQWNTEAFF.

The J gene is TRBJ2-5, the V gene TRBV5-1; 10 bases are a match to TRBD2. V lost 2 bases to trimming and J lost 1 base; unmatched junction nucleotides: 2. The germline CDR1 and CDR2 sequences are SGHRS and YFSETQ. The CDR3 is 15 residues long. The CDR3 protein is CASSFPSGGQETQYF. In nucleotides, the CDR3 is TGCGCCAGCAGCTTTCCTAGCGGGGGCCAAGAGACCCAGTACTTC.

The rearrangement uses TRBV18 and TRBJ2-5; 9 bases are a match to TRBD1. The V segment lost 6 bases and the J segment 4 bases; nucleotides outside the gene matches: 6. CDR1 and CDR2 (germline): KGHSH, LQKENI. This CDR3 spans 14 amino acids. This CDR3 is CASSMTGGRETQYF. CDR3 bases: TGTGCCAGCTCCATGACAGGGGGACGAGAGACCCAGTACTTC.

The gene calls are TRBV5-4 and TRBJ2-6, with TRBD2 matching 9 bases. J gave up 0 bases and V 0 bases, and 4 bases lay outside the gene matches. CDR3 size: 18 residues. CDR1 and CDR2 (germline): SGHNT, YYREEE (reference sequence). The CDR3 sequence is CASSLGASGDSGANVLTF. For the CDR3, the DNA is TGTGCCAGCAGCTTGGGCGCTAGCGGGGACTCTGGGGCCAACGTCCTGACTTTC. Full variable domain (missing parts from reference TRBV5-4 and TRBJ2-6): ETGVTQSPTHLIKTRGQQVTLRCSSQSGHNTVSWYQQALGQGPQFIFQYYREEENGRGNFPPRFSGLQFPNYSSELNVNALELDDSALYLCASSLGASGDSGANVLTFGAGSRLTVL.

Only a few counts were recorded for this clone. The gene calls are TRBV28 and TRBJ1-2; D gene ambiguous. Trimming shortened V by 7 bases and J by 8 bases, and 14 bases separated the two germline ends. Germline CDR1 MDHEN, CDR2 SYDVKM. The CDR3 extends over 12 amino acids. The CDR3 region is CASIPGSGGYTF. The CDR3 DNA sequence: TGTGCCAGCATCCCCGGCTCGGGGGGCTACACCTTC.

The gene calls are TRBV10-3 and TRBJ1-1; 7 bases agree with TRBD1. The CDR3 is 12 residues long. CDR1 and CDR2 from the germline V gene are ENHRY and SYGVKD. V trimming: 9 bases; J trimming: 4 bases; junction bases outside the gene matches: 5. The CDR3 DNA reads as TGTGCCATTGGACAGGTGCCCACTGAAGCTTTCTTT. Translation gives CAIGQVPTEAFF.

The rearrangement links TRBV5-5 to TRBJ1-1; D is possibly TRBD1 (6 bases). The CDR3 totals 14 residues. Germline CDR1 SGHKS, CDR2 YYEKEE (reference sequence). V dropped 2 bases and J dropped 1 base, with 9 bases sitting between them. CDR3 nucleotides: TGTGCCAGCAGCTTACAGGGTGGGAACACTGAAGCTTTCTTT. This codes for CASSLQGGNTEAFF.